This TCR beta chain was obtained from a study of control samples from healthy donors and cancer patients. Libraries were prepared by immunoSEQ multiplex PCR; TCRdb keeps only in-frame clonotypes and omits some of them. The data hold roughly 150,000 clones, with approximately 90% observed a single time. Specimen: blood. The TCR was taken from a woman aged 25 to 39 in good health.

The CDR3 reads CASSGRLAGAVDEQYF. The CDR3 DNA reads as TGTGCCAGCAGCGGAAGACTAGCGGGAGCCGTTGACGAGCAGTACTTC. The J gene is TRBJ2-7, the V gene TRBV7-2; TRBD2 agrees at 12 bases. This CDR3 has 16 amino acids. Germline CDR1 and CDR2: SGHTA and FQGNSA. V dropped 5 bases and J dropped 5; count of bases not matched to a gene: 10.